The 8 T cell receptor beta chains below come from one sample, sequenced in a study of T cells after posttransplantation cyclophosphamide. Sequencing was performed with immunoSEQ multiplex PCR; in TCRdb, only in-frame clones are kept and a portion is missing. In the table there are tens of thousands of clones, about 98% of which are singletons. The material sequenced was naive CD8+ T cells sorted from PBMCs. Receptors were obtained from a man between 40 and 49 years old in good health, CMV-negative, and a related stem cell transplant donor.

The CDR3: CASSPSADRANEKLFF. The CDR3 coding sequence is TGTGCCAGCAGCCCTTCCGCGGACAGGGCAAATGAAAAACTGTTTTTT. The chain employs TRBV7-2 and TRBJ1-4, with 8 bases fitting TRBD1. The V segment lost 5 bases and the J segment 5 bases; nucleotides outside the gene matches: 10. The germline CDR1 and CDR2 sequences are SGHTA and FQGNSA. The CDR3 covers 16 residues.

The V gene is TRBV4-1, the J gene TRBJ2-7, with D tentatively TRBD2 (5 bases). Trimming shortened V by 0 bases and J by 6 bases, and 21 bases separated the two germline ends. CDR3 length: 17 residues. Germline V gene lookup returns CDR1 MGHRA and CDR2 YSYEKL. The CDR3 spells CASSQERVAGPRSEQYF. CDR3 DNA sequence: TGCGCCAGCAGCCAAGAGAGGGTAGCCGGGCCTAGGAGCGAGCAGTACTTC.

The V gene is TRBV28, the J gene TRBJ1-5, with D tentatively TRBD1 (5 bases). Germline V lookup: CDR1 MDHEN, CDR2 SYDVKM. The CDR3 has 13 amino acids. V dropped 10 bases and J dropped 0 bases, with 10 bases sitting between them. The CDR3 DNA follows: TGTGCCATACAGGCTTATAGCAATCAGCCCCAGCATTTT. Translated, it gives CAIQAYSNQPQHF.

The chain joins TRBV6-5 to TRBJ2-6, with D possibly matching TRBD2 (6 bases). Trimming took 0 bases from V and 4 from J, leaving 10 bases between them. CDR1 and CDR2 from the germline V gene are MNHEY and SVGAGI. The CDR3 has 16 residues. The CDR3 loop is CASSYSGGAGANVLTF. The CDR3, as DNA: TGTGCCAGCAGTTACTCCGGAGGGGCCGGGGCCAACGTCCTGACTTTC.

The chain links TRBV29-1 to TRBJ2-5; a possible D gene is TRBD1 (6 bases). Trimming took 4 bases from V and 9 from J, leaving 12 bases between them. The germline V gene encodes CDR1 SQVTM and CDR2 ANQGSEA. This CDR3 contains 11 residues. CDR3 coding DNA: TGCAGCGTTGTAAGGGGGAGCCCCCAGTACTTC. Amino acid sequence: CSVVRGSPQYF.

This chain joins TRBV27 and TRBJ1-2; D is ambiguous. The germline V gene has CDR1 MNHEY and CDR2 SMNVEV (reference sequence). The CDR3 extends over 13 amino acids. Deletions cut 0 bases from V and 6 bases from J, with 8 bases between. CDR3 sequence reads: CASSLSRGNGYTF. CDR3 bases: TGTGCCAGCAGTTTATCGAGAGGGAATGGCTACACCTTC.

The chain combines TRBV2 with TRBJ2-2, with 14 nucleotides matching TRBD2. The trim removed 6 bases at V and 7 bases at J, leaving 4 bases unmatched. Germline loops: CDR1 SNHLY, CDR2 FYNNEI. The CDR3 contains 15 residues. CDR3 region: CASRGLAGVHGELFF. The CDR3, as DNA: TGTGCCAGCAGGGGACTAGCGGGAGTTCACGGGGAGCTGTTTTTT.

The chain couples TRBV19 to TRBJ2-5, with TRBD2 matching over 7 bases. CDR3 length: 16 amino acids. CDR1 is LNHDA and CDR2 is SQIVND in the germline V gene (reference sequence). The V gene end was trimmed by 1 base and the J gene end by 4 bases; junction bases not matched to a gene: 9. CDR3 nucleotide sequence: TGTGCCAGTAGTATAGTCGTGGGGGAGGGAAGAGAGACCCAGTACTTC. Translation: CASSIVVGEGRETQYF.